The clone carrying this T cell receptor beta chain came up many times. The sample belongs to a study of T cells in Graves' hyperthyroidism and ophthalmopathy. On the study more broadly: Before treatment of any kind, peripheral blood was taken at initial diagnosis.

Ophthalmopathy patients had Clinical Activity Score at least 3, NOSPECS grade at least 4, duration under 3 months. On the basis of clinical symptoms, serum thyroxine and TRAb, thyroid ultrasound and orbital computed tomography, diagnoses were made. The CDR3 has 15 amino acids. The germline CDR1 and CDR2 sequences are MDHEN and SYDVKM. Losses at the gene ends were 7 bases for V and 3 bases for J; bases not matched to a gene: 9. The CDR3 regions of TCR beta were amplified from RNA transcripts. The study used the HTBI primer set for a first-round RT-PCR of the TCR CDR3. TCRdb re-derived calls from the multiplex PCR reads in MiXCR, one entry per CDR3 protein. The table shows about 270,000 distinct CDR3 sequences, with roughly 22% occurring only once.

The genes are TRBV28 and TRBJ2-3, with 8 bases lining up with TRBD2. The clonotype comes from a man aged 25-40 years with Graves' ophthalmopathy. Input material: blood. The CDR3 bases are TGTGCCAGCACCCTATGGACGGGAGGGACAGATACGCAGTATTTT. This sequence encodes CASTLWTGGTDTQYF.